These T cell receptor beta chains were read from a single sample in a study of cytomegalovirus exposure and HLA in healthy donors. The method was immunoSEQ multiplex PCR; TCRdb's version includes in-frame clones alone and lacks a portion of them. The top ten clones hold 2% to 2.5% of a sample with about 160,000 clones, 65% to 90% of them seen once. The material sequenced was PBMCs. These receptors were taken from a woman aged 18-29 years in good health and CMV-seronegative. CDR3s include the opening cysteine and the closing phenylalanine or tryptophan. The D gene is left open where the match is weak. Rows may omit the clone size; those that give it use once, few, many or a size class.

abundance	j_gene	v_gene	d_gene	CDR3nt	CDR3aa
once	TRBJ1-1	TRBV2	.	TGTGCCAGCATAGGGGCCCCGAACACTGAAGCTTTCTTT	CASIGAPNTEAFF
.	TRBJ2-7	TRBV5-1	.	TGCGCCAGCAGCGCCACGGGACACACCTCCTACGAGCAGTACTTC	CASSATGHTSYEQYF
.	TRBJ2-1	TRBV7-2	.	TGTGCCAGCAGCTCGCCCAGCTCCTACAATGAGCAGTTCTTC	CASSSPSSYNEQFF
.	TRBJ2-1	TRBV7-9	.	TGTGCCAGCAGCTTGGCTGGAAGGGGCAATGAGCAGTTCTTC	CASSLAGRGNEQFF
.	TRBJ1-5	TRBV4-3	.	TGCGCCAGCAGCCAGGAGGACAATCAGCCCCAGCATTTT	CASSQEDNQPQHF
once	TRBJ1-2	TRBV19	.	TGTGCCAGTAGTATAGATCCCGAGGAATATGGCTACACCTTC	CASSIDPEEYGYTF
.	TRBJ2-1	TRBV5-1	TRBD2	TGCGCCAGCAGCCCTAGCGGGATCTACAATGAGCAGTTCTTC	CASSPSGIYNEQFF
few	TRBJ1-1	TRBV30	.	TGTGCCTGGAGTGTCGGGGACACTGAAGCTTTCTTT	CAWSVGDTEAFF
.	TRBJ1-2	TRBV30	.	TGTGCCTGGACAAGGGGCAGGGAATATGGCTACACCTTC	CAWTRGREYGYTF
.	TRBJ1-2	TRBV30	TRBD1	TGTGCCTGGAGTCCACGACAGGGGGCGCAGGGCTACACCTTC	CAWSPRQGAQGYTF
.	TRBJ1-4	TRBV7-9	TRBD1	TGTGCCAGCAGCTTCGGGGACAGAACTAATGAAAAACTGTTTTTT	CASSFGDRTNEKLFF
.	TRBJ1-3	TRBV4-1	TRBD1	TGCGCCAGCAGCGTCACCGGGACAGGGGAGGAGGGAAACACCATATATTTT	CASSVTGTGEEGNTIYF
.	TRBJ2-3	TRBV10-3	.	TGTGCCATCAGTGTTGGAGGCTCCAGCACAGATACGCAGTATTTT	CAISVGGSSTDTQYF
.	TRBJ2-1	TRBV19	.	TGTGCCAGTACGAGGAGGGAAATCAATGAGCAGTTCTTC	CASTRREINEQFF
.	TRBJ1-2	TRBV10-2	TRBD1	TGCGCCAGCAGTGAGTCAACCAACAGGGGAGGCTATGGCTACACCTTC	CASSESTNRGGYGYTF
.	TRBJ2-3	TRBV5-1	.	TGCGCCAGCAGCTTAGGGGTTCACAACGCAGATACGCAGTATTTT	CASSLGVHNADTQYF
.	TRBJ1-2	TRBV7-8	.	TGTGCCAGCAGCTTACGATCCGCAACAGGGCACCCGGTGTTATCCTTC	CASSLRSATGHPVLSF
.	TRBJ2-7	TRBV2	.	TGTGCCAGCCTTTCAGAGGCCCCCGGATCCTACGAGCAGTACTTC	CASLSEAPGSYEQYF
once	TRBJ1-2	TRBV11-2	TRBD1	TGTGCCAGCAGCTTGATATACAGGGGGCTCAACTATGGCTACACCTTC	CASSLIYRGLNYGYTF
.	TRBJ2-7	TRBV5-6	.	TGTGCCAGCAGCCCCCGGGACGAGCAGTACTTC	CASSPRDEQYF
.	TRBJ1-2	TRBV29-1	.	TGCAGCGTTGATAAGGGGCCTACCAGCTTTTGGGGCTACACCTTC	CSVDKGPTSFWGYTF
.	TRBJ1-3	TRBV12-5	TRBD1	TGTGCTAGTGGTTTGAGCCTGAGGGGACAGTTCTCTGGAAACACCATATATTTT	CASGLSLRGQFSGNTIYF